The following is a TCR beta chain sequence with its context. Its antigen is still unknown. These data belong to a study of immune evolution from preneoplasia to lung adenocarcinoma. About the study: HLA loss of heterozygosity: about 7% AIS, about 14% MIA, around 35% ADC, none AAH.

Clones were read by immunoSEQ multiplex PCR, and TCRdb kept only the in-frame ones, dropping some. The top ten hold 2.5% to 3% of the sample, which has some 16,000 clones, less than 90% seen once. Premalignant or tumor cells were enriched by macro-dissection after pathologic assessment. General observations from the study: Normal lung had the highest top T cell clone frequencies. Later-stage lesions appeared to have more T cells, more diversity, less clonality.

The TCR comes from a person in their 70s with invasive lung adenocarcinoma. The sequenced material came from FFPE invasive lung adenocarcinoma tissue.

The CDR3: CASSVDGNHEKLFF. CDR3 DNA: TGTGCCAGCAGCGTAGACGGGAACCATGAAAAACTGTTTTTT. This rearrangement joins TRBV9 to TRBJ1-4, with D unresolved. Trimming pared 0 bases from V and 6 bases from J, leaving 9 bases between. The germline V gene encodes CDR1 SGDLS and CDR2 YYNGEE. The CDR3 length is 14 residues.